This is a list of T cell receptor beta chains from one sample in a study of Ad26.COV2.S vaccination and SARS-CoV-2 variants. Clones were sequenced by immunoSEQ multiplex PCR, and TCRdb holds only the in-frame ones, with some missing. The repertoire consists of about 280,000 clones, with around 87% occurring once and the leading ten covering about 3.1%. The material was peripheral blood, obtained in a trial of Ad26.COV2.S vaccine versus placebo. Receptor source: a person aged 18-60 years who received the Ad26.COV2.S COVID-19 vaccine or a placebo. The CDR3 runs from the conserved cysteine through the conserved F or W. The D gene is left open where the match is weak. Rows may omit the clone size; those that give it use once, few, many or a size class.

j_call v_call clone_size d_call cdr3_nt cdr3_aa
TRBJ2-7 TRBV19 NA TRBD2 TGTGCCAGTACCCCGGGGGCTAGCGGGAGTCGCGAGCAGTACTTC CASTPGASGSREQYF
TRBJ1-6 TRBV7-9 NA TRBD1 TGTGCCAGCAGCTTAGTGGGGACAGGGGGGTTCCCCCTCCACTTT CASSLVGTGGFPLHF
TRBJ1-5 TRBV27 NA NA TGTGCCAGCAGTCCCGGGGGGGGGTACAATCAGCCCCAGCATTTT CASSPGGGYNQPQHF
TRBJ1-6 TRBV18 NA TRBD1 TGTGCCAGCTCACGGGACAGGGGGGGGGATTCACCCCTCCACTTT CASSRDRGGDSPLHF
TRBJ1-1 TRBV7-2 NA NA TGTGCCAGCAGCTCCCGACTCGTTTCGAACACTGAAGCTTTCTTT CASSSRLVSNTEAFF
TRBJ2-2 TRBV5-1 NA TRBD2 TGCGCCAGCAGCCCGGGGGGGGCCGGGGAGCTGTTTTTT CASSPGGAGELFF
TRBJ2-7 TRBV7-2 once TRBD1 TGTGCCAGCAGCCCACGGACAGGGACCTTCGACGAGCAGTACTTC CASSPRTGTFDEQYF
TRBJ1-5 TRBV6-6 NA TRBD1 TGTGCCAGCAGTCCTTCAGGGGGAGGTCAGCCCCAGCATTTT CASSPSGGGQPQHF
TRBJ1-1 TRBV6-4 NA NA TGTGCCAGCAGTGAACAGGAGAACACTGAAGCTTTCTTT CASSEQENTEAFF
TRBJ1-3 TRBV6-6 once NA TGTGCCAGCAGTTCCCCTGTCGGAGCTGGAAACACCATATATTTT CASSSPVGAGNTIYF
TRBJ1-2 TRBV27 once TRBD1 TGTGCCAGCAGTCCCGGGACAGTACATGGCTACACCTTC CASSPGTVHGYTF
TRBJ2-5 TRBV7-3 NA NA TGTGCCAGCAGCTTAAAGTGGGGGGGCAGAGAGACCCAGTACTTC CASSLKWGGRETQYF
TRBJ1-3 TRBV7-2 NA TRBD1 TGTGCCAGCAGTATCTTCGGACAGGGGGTCACTGGAAACACCATATATTTT CASSIFGQGVTGNTIYF
TRBJ2-5 TRBV2 NA NA TGTGCCAGCAGTACAGGGATTGCGGAGACCCAGTACTTC CASSTGIAETQYF
TRBJ1-1 TRBV6-1 NA NA TGTGCCAGCAAGGTTACGGGGAAGAACACTGAAGCTTTCTTT CASKVTGKNTEAFF